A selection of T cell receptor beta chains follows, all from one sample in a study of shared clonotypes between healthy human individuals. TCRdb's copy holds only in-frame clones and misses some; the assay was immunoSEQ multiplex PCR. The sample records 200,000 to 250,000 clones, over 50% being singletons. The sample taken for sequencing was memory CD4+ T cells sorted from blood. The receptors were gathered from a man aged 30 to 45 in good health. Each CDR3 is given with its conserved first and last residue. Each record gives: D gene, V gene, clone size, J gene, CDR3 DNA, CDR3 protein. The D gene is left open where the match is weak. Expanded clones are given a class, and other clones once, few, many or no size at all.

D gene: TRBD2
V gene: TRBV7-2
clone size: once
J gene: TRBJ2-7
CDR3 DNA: TGTGCCAGCAGCTTTGCGGGAGGCCCAGGTGAGCAGTACTTC
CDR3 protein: CASSFAGGPGEQYF

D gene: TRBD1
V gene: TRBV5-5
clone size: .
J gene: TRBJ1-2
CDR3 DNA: TGTGCCAGCAGCTTGGTATGGACAGGGGTGAATGGCTACACCTTC
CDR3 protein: CASSLVWTGVNGYTF

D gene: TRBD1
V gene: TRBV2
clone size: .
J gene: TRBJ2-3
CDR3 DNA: TGTGCCAGCAGTCCCCGGACAGGAGGCACAGATACGCAGTATTTT
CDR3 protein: CASSPRTGGTDTQYF

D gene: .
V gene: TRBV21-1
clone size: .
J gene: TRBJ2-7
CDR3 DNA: TGTGCCAGCAGCAAACTCCCCAGGGACGAGCAGTACTTC
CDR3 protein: CASSKLPRDEQYF

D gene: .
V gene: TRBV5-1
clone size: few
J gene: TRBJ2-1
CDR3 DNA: TGCGCCAGCAGTGGACTCCTATACAATGAGCAGTTCTTC
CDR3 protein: CASSGLLYNEQFF

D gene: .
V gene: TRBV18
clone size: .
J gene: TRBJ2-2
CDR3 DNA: TGTGCCAGCTCACCCGGAGGGAACACCGGGGAGCTGTTTTTT
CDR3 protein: CASSPGGNTGELFF

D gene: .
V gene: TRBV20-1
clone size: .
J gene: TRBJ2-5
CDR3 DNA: TGCAGTGCAGCGGGCCGAGAGACCCAGTACTTC
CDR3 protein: CSAAGRETQYF

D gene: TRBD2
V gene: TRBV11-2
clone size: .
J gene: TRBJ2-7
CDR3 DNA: TGTGCCAGCAGCTTCAGTGCGGGAGTTTCCTACGAGCAGTACTTC
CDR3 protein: CASSFSAGVSYEQYF

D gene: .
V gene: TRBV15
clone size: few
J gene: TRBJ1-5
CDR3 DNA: TGTGCCACCACCTTCTTAGCCGGGCGGGCGATCAATCAGCCCCAGCATTTT
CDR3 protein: CATTFLAGRAINQPQHF

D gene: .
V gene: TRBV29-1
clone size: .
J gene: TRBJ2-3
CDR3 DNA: TGCAGCGTCGACCAGGGTGGCACAGATACGCAGTATTTT
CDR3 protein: CSVDQGGTDTQYF

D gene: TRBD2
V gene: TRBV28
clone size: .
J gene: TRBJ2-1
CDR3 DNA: TGTGCCAGCAGTAGACTAGCGGCATCTGAGCAGTTCTTC
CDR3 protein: CASSRLAASEQFF

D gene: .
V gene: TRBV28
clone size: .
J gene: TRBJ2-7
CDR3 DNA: TGTGCCAGCAGTGTTCCAGGACCCGTGAACGAGCAGTACTTC
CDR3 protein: CASSVPGPVNEQYF

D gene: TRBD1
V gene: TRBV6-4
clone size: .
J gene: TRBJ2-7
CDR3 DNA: TGTGCCAGCAGTCCGAAGACATGGGACAGGGGACACTCCTACGAGCAGTACTTC
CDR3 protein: CASSPKTWDRGHSYEQYF

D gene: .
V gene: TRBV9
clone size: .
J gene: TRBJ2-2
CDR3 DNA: TGTGCCAGCAGCCCGGAGGCGGCGGGCACCGGGGAGCTGTTTTTT
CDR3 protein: CASSPEAAGTGELFF

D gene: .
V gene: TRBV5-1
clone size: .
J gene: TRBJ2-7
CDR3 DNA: TGCGCCAGCAGCTCGGGACTGGATTCCTACGAGCAGTACTTC
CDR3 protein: CASSSGLDSYEQYF

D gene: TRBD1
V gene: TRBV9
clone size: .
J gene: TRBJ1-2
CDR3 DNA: TGTGCCAGCAGCCGGACAGGGGAGAGCCTCCGGGGTAACTATGGCTACACCTTC
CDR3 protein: CASSRTGESLRGNYGYTF

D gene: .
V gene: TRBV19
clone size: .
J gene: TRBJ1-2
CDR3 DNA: TGTGCCAGTAGGGTTGAGGGTTCCTATGGCTACACCTTC
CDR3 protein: CASRVEGSYGYTF

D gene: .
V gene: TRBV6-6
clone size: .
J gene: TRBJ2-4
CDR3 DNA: TGTGCCAGCAGTTACCCGGCAGCAAACATTCAGTACTTC
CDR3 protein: CASSYPAANIQYF

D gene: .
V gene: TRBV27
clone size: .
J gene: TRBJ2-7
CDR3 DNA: TGTGCCAGCAGTGTTAGGGTGGGAGGTCCCTACGAGCAGTACTTC
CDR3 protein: CASSVRVGGPYEQYF

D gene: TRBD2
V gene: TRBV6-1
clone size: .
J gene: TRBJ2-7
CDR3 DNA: TGTGCCAGCAGTGAAAAGGGACTAGCGGGGCCCGGAACCTACGAGCAGTACTTC
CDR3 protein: CASSEKGLAGPGTYEQYF

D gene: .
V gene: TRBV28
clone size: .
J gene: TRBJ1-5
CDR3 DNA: TGTGCCAGCTCGACACTTTGGAGGGGCAATCAGCCCCAGCATTTT
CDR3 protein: CASSTLWRGNQPQHF

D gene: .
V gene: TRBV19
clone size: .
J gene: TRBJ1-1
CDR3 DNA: TGTGCCAGTAGTATAATTCACACGAACACTGAAGCTTTCTTT
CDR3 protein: CASSIIHTNTEAFF

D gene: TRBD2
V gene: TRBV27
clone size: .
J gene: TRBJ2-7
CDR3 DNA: TGTGCCAGCAGTTTACGCGGGAGCCGGGACTACGAGCAGTACTTC
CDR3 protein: CASSLRGSRDYEQYF

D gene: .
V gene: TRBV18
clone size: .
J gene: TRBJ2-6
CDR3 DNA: TGTGCCAGCTCACCCATCATAGGCTCTGGGGCCAACGTCCTGACTTTC
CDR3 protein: CASSPIIGSGANVLTF

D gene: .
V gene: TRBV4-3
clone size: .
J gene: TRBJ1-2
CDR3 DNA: TGCGCCAGCAGCCAAGGGAACTGGGATGGCTACACCTTC
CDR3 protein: CASSQGNWDGYTF

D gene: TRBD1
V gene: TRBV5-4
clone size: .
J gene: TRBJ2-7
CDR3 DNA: TGTGCCAGCAGCCGGGGACAGGGGGACTTCAGAGAGCAGTACTTC
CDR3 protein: CASSRGQGDFREQYF